The 8 T cell receptor beta chains in this list originate from one sample, sequenced in a study of T cell responses to AZD1222 COVID-19 vaccine. TCRdb keeps only in-frame clones here, not all; method: immunoSEQ multiplex PCR. Here the sample spans 100,000 or so clones, 86% being singletons. The sequenced sample was peripheral blood, obtained on day 0 of AZD1222 vaccination. Receptor source: an adult in good health.

The chain is built from TRBV13 and TRBJ2-1, with 12 bases matching TRBD2. The trim removed 5 bases at V and 10 bases at J, leaving 9 bases unmatched. In germline, CDR1 is PRHDT, CDR2 FYEKMQ (reference sequence). This CDR3 region has 15 residues. In nucleotides, the CDR3 is TGTGCCAGCAGCCCCCTAGCGGGGGGGCGGATAGAGCAGTTCTTC. Translation: CASSPLAGGRIEQFF.

This sequence joins TRBV19 and TRBJ2-5, with TRBD2 identical over 8 bases. The CDR3 has 13 residues. Losses at the gene ends were 6 bases for V and 5 bases for J; bases not matched to a gene: 5. Germline values: CDR1 LNHDA, CDR2 SQIVND (reference sequence). The CDR3 DNA follows: TGTGCCAGTAGCGGGAGGGCCGGGGAGACCCAGTACTTC. Amino acid sequence: CASSGRAGETQYF. The entire variable domain, with the rest obtained from reference TRBV19 and TRBJ2-5, is as follows: DGGITQSPKYLFRKEGQNVTLSCEQNLNHDAMYWYRQDPGQGLRLIYYSQIVNDFQKGDIAEGYSVSREKKESFPLTVTSAQKNPTAFYLCASSGRAGETQYFGPGTRLLVL.

The gene calls are TRBV7-9 and TRBJ2-5; possibly TRBD2 for D (6 bases). V lost 5 bases to trimming and J lost 5 bases, with 18 bases between them. Germline CDR1 and CDR2: SEHNR and FQNEAQ (reference sequence). CDR3 size: 15 residues. CDR3 sequence (DNA): TGTGCCAGCAGCGCCAAGGGACTGCGGATTGAGACCCAGTACTTC. It encodes CASSAKGLRIETQYF.

V gene TRBV7-2 combines with J gene TRBJ2-1, with D perhaps being TRBD1 or TRBD2 (6 bases each). Trimming removed 1 base from V and 2 bases from J, with 12 bases in between. Germline CDR1 SGHTA, CDR2 FQGNSA. The CDR3 is made up of 16 amino acids. The CDR3 nucleotides are TGTGCCAGCAGCTTAGAGGGGGGAGGCACCTACAATGAGCAGTTCTTC. Encoded protein: CASSLEGGGTYNEQFF.

This clone was recorded a few times. The gene calls are TRBV10-2 and TRBJ2-2; D is unclear. The CDR3 runs 14 residues. Germline V gene data show CDR1 as WSHSY and CDR2 as SAAADI. V dropped 6 bases and J dropped 1 base, with 9 bases sitting between them. CDR3 nucleotides: TGCGCCAGCAGATACGCGAGGAACACCGGGGAGCTGTTTTTT. Translation: CASRYARNTGELFF.

This chain connects TRBV7-8 to TRBJ1-1; 12 bases are a match to TRBD1. The ends lost 3 bases at V and 7 bases at J; junction bases unmatched: 6. CDR1 is SGHVS and CDR2 is FQNEAQ in the germline V gene. The CDR3 runs 15 residues. The CDR3 spells CASSFGTGGLLEAFF. The DNA for the CDR3 is TGTGCCAGCAGCTTTGGGACAGGGGGCCTGCTTGAAGCTTTCTTT.

The chain couples TRBV6-5 to TRBJ1-1; D is undetermined. Per the germline V gene, CDR1 is MNHEY and CDR2 is SVGAGI. The V end lost 1 base, the J end lost 3 bases, and 12 bases lay between the germline ends. The CDR3 totals 15 residues. The chain's CDR3 is CASSYFLGADTEAFF. DNA for the CDR3: TGTGCCAGCAGTTACTTCTTGGGCGCGGACACTGAAGCTTTCTTT.

J is TRBJ1-2 and V is TRBV27; the match to TRBD1 covers 10 bases. Germline-derived CDR1 and CDR2 are MNHEY and SMNVEV (reference sequence). With 6 bases clipped from V and 2 bases from J, the junction kept 6 bases outside the gene matches. The CDR3 is made up of 15 amino acids. DNA of the CDR3: TGTGCCAGCAGCATGACAGGGGGCCGCAACTATGGCTACACCTTC. Translation: CASSMTGGRNYGYTF.